Below are 16 T cell receptor beta chains sequenced from a single sample in a study of PD-1 and CTLA-4 blockade in melanoma. Clones were read by immunoSEQ multiplex PCR, and TCRdb kept only the in-frame ones, dropping some. The sample carries roughly 30,000 clones, roughly 91% recorded once. The sample here was CD8+ T cells from peripheral blood, taken before anti-PD-1 treatment. These receptors all stem from a human donor with melanoma.

This rearrangement joins TRBV6-1 to TRBJ2-7; D gene ambiguous. V was pared by 0 bases and J by 3 bases, with 6 bases between. Germline CDR1 and CDR2: MNHNS and SASEGT. This CDR3 has 13 amino acids. The CDR3 reads CASSEADLYEQYF. The DNA for the CDR3 is TGTGCCAGCAGTGAAGCGGACCTCTACGAGCAGTACTTC.

The V and J genes are TRBV6-1 and TRBJ1-4; the D is unclear. Germline CDR1 and CDR2: MNHNS and SASEGT. V was pared by 2 bases and J by 0 bases, with 7 bases between. This CDR3 spans 15 amino acids. CDR3 coding DNA: TGTGCCAGCAGTGAAAATCAGCCAACTAATGAAAAACTGTTTTTT. Residues: CASSENQPTNEKLFF.

This clone was observed once. This chain uses TRBV7-9 with TRBJ1-1; perhaps TRBD1 as D (6 bases). This CDR3 region has 14 residues. Germline lookup yields CDR1 SEHNR and CDR2 FQNEAQ (reference sequence). With 2 bases removed from V and 1 base from J, the gap between germline ends came to 8 bases. The CDR3 loop reads CASSLPQGNTEAFF. The CDR3 DNA reads as TGTGCCAGCAGCTTACCACAGGGGAACACTGAAGCTTTCTTT.

For this clone: Its ends do not fully match the called genes, so a read error is possible. V and J are TRBV30 and TRBJ2-7; a possible D gene is TRBD2 (6 bases). Per germline, CDR1 GTSNPN and CDR2 SVGIG (reference sequence). The CDR3 is 11 residues long. The chain's CDR3 is CAWSAHGGIDF. The CDR3 DNA follows: TGTGCCTGGAGTGCCCACGGGGGAATCGACTTC.

The rearrangement uses TRBV5-1 and TRBJ2-5, with unresolved D. Germline values: CDR1 SGHRS, CDR2 YFSETQ. The CDR3 runs to 14 residues. Between the trimmed V and J ends, which lost 4 bases and 4 bases, there was a span of 14 bases. The chain's CDR3 is CASSQEWDSETQYF. Here the CDR3 DNA reads TGCGCCAGCAGCCAGGAATGGGATTCAGAGACCCAGTACTTC. The variable domain in full, with the rest retrieved from reference TRBV5-1 and TRBJ2-5, is KAGVTQTPRYLIKTRGQQVTLSCSPISGHRSVSWYQQTPGQGLQFLFEYFSETQRNKGNFPGRFSGRQFSNSRSEMNVSTLELGDSALYLCASSQEWDSETQYFGPGTRLLVL.

V and J are TRBV16 and TRBJ2-2; 8 bases map to TRBD1. With 3 bases clipped from V and 3 bases from J, the junction kept 6 bases outside the gene matches. The germline CDR1 and CDR2 sequences are KGHSY and FQNENV. The CDR3 contains 16 residues. The DNA for the CDR3 is TGTGCCAGCAGCCATCCGGACAGGGTTGACACCGGGGAGCTGTTTTTT. It encodes CASSHPDRVDTGELFF.

V and J are TRBV7-9 and TRBJ2-2; tentatively, D is TRBD1 or TRBD2 (5 bases each). V was shortened by 2 bases and J by 3 bases, with 7 bases between the two germline ends. There are 14 residues in the CDR3. Per germline, CDR1 SEHNR and CDR2 FQNEAQ (reference sequence). The CDR3 protein is CASSLMGDTGELFF. Here the CDR3 DNA reads TGTGCCAGCAGCTTAATGGGGGACACCGGGGAGCTGTTTTTT.

The chain joins TRBV9 to TRBJ1-2; D perhaps matches TRBD1 (5 bases). This CDR3 spans 16 amino acids. V dropped 0 bases and J dropped 6 bases, with 18 bases sitting between them. CDR1 and CDR2 from the germline V gene are SGDLS and YYNGEE. The CDR3 protein is CASSVGPPPGWDGYTF. The CDR3 coding sequence is TGTGCCAGCAGCGTAGGCCCCCCCCCAGGGTGGGATGGCTACACCTTC.

This chain connects TRBV25-1 to TRBJ1-5, with TRBD1 as a possible D gene (6 bases). V lost 3 bases, J lost 0 bases, and 9 bases lay in between. The length of the CDR3 is 15 residues. Per the germline V gene, CDR1 is MGHDK and CDR2 is SYGVNS. This CDR3 reads CASSDGTSSNQPQHF. The CDR3 bases are TGTGCCAGCAGTGATGGGACAAGTAGCAATCAGCCCCAGCATTTT.

V and J are TRBV20-1 and TRBJ2-7; TRBD1 is a possible D gene (5 bases). CDR1 and CDR2 from the germline V gene are DFQATT and SNEGSKA (reference sequence). The CDR3 runs to 11 residues. V was cut by 6 bases and J by 3 bases, with 9 bases left in between. DNA for the CDR3: TGCAGTGCAGATGACAGCTACGAGCAGTACTTC. Translated, it gives CSADDSYEQYF.

The V call is TRBV11-3, the J call TRBJ2-1, with 11 bases that match TRBD2. This CDR3 is 17 amino acids long. In germline, CDR1 is SGHNT, CDR2 YENEEA. V gave up 0 bases and J gave up 5 bases; unmatched junction bases: 6. The CDR3 here is CASSLDPGLAEDNEQFF. CDR3 nucleotide sequence: TGTGCCAGCAGCTTAGATCCGGGACTAGCGGAGGACAATGAGCAGTTCTTC.

V is TRBV7-6 and J is TRBJ2-2, with a possible D match to TRBD2 (5 bases). In germline, CDR1 is SGHVS, CDR2 FNYEAQ. CDR3 length equals 19 residues. V was trimmed by 2 bases and J by 6 bases, leaving 25 bases between them. DNA of the CDR3: TGTGCCAGCAGCTTAATGGGCTCTGCGGCGGTACGGGGAGCCGGGGAGCTGTTTTTT. Protein sequence: CASSLMGSAAVRGAGELFF. Based on the CDR3 plus reference TRBV7-6 and TRBJ2-2, the full variable domain is GAGVSQSPRYKVTKRGQDVALRCDPISGHVSLYWYRQALGQGPEFLTYFNYEAQQDKSGLPNDRFSAERPEGSISTLTIQRTEQRDSAMYRCASSLMGSAAVRGAGELFFGEGSRLTVL.

A note on this clone: Other DNA sequences in this sample translate to the same CDR3. CDR3 nucleotides: TGTGCCAGTAGCGACTCCTACGAGCAGTACTTC. Translation: CASSDSYEQYF. The chain combines TRBV19 with TRBJ2-7, with D hard to call. V was trimmed by 6 bases and J by 0 bases, leaving 3 bases between them. This CDR3 contains 11 residues. The V gene's germline CDR1 is LNHDA and CDR2 SQIVND (reference sequence).

This chain's CDR3 is CASSIIGDNEQFF. The CDR3 bases are TGTGCCAGTAGTATAATAGGGGATAATGAGCAGTTCTTC. V gene TRBV19 combines with J gene TRBJ2-1; D is perhaps TRBD1 (5 bases). This CDR3 is 13 amino acids long. CDR1 is LNHDA, CDR2 SQIVND, per germline (reference sequence). Deletions cut 2 bases from V and 7 bases from J, with 9 bases between.

This chain links TRBV7-9 with TRBJ2-5, with D possibly TRBD1 on 5 matching bases. The length of the CDR3 is 13 residues. V lost 2 bases to trimming and J lost 4 bases, with 8 bases between them. Germline assignment: CDR1 SEHNR and CDR2 FQNEAQ (reference sequence). The CDR3 protein is CASSLKGLETQYF. The CDR3 nucleotides read TGTGCCAGCAGCTTAAAGGGGCTAGAGACCCAGTACTTC. Variable domain in full (rest from reference TRBV7-9 and TRBJ2-5): DTGVSQNPRHKITKRGQNVTFRCDPISEHNRLYWYRQTLGQGPEFLTYFQNEAQLEKSRLLSDRFSAERPKGSFSTLEIQRTEQGDSAMYLCASSLKGLETQYFGPGTRLLVL.

This chain links TRBV13 with TRBJ2-1; D is unclear. The CDR3 has 13 residues. The germline V gene has CDR1 PRHDT and CDR2 FYEKMQ (reference sequence). Trimming cost V 5 bases and J 6 bases, with 11 bases left between them. The CDR3 DNA reads as TGTGCCAGCAGCCGACCCTACGCCAATGAGCAGTTCTTC. Translating gives CASSRPYANEQFF.